The present T cell receptor beta chain was sequenced within a study of blood T cell repertoires in COVID-19. Overall study: The origin of the acute and convalescent COVID-19 samples was the United States, Italy and Spain.

The CDR3 is made up of 16 amino acids. Per the germline V gene, CDR1 is SGDLS and CDR2 is YYNGEE. The V end lost 4 bases, the J end lost 1 base, and 17 bases lay between the germline ends. In the authors' methods: Amplification with reference gene primers provided the estimates of nucleated cell counts. The data were produced by immunoSEQ multiplex PCR, yet TCRdb's version contains in-frame clones alone and is incomplete. D and trimming were read from the DNA, whereas the V and J calls and clone size are those reported in that table. The table includes 150,000 to 200,000 clones, 92% detected once. This TCR was sampled from a young man with COVID-19, enrolled during active disease. The J gene is TRBJ1-1, the V gene TRBV9, with D maybe TRBD1 (5 bases). The sequenced sample was peripheral blood. The chain's CDR3 is CASSSATGTANTEAFF. The DNA for the CDR3 is TGTGCCAGCAGCTCAGCTACCGGGACTGCGAACACTGAAGCTTTCTTT.